This T cell receptor beta chain was sequenced in a study of vaccination effects on CD4 cells after COVID-19 (dated by TCRdb to 2021 to 2024). Context from the whole study: Across the study, the median time from the second dose to post-vaccine sampling was 72 days (range 14 to 241). The study compared SARS-CoV-2 spike-specific CD4+ TCR repertoires before and after mRNA vaccination in COVID-19 convalescent patients and infection-naive vaccine recipients. The full study included 10 COVID-19 convalescent patients and a handful of SARS-CoV-2-naive healthy vaccine recipients. Cultures from other donors in the study were sequenced using the Oncomine TCR Beta short-read assay on an Illumina iSeq 100.

General conclusions and limits of the study: In healthy vaccine recipients, vaccine-induced clones were almost all SARS-CoV-2 mono-reactive, with only 1 of 255 cross-reactive with common cold coronaviruses. At late post-vaccination timepoints, both infection-induced and vaccine-induced clones showed marked clonal contraction, consistent with waning T cell responses. Only a small number of convalescent patients were included, and no early post-infection timepoints were available, which limited the study.

The ViraFEST assay stimulated PBMC with viral peptide pools and then used TCR sequencing to identify antigen-specific CD4+ T cell clonotypes by expansion. After around 10 days of culture, CD4+ T cells were isolated with the EasySep CD4+ T cell isolation kit. Each participant received two doses of an mRNA SARS-CoV-2 vaccine, either BNT162b2 or mRNA-1273. The absence of prior SARS-CoV-2 infection in healthy vaccine recipients was confirmed by negative nucleocapsid antibodies before and after vaccination. Two million PBMC per well were cultured in IMDM with around 5.3% human AB serum, 8 to 10 IU/ml IL-2 and gentamicin, plus 10 ug/ml peptides. On days 3 and 7, half of the culture medium was replaced with fresh IL-2-containing medium. Unless noted otherwise, every peptide stimulation condition was cultured in triplicate wells. Using Ficoll-Paque Plus gradient centrifugation, PBMC were separated from whole blood and then either used fresh or cryopreserved at -140C. The overlapping peptide pools covered the spike proteins of SARS-CoV-2 as well as those of the common cold coronaviruses HCoV-NL63, HCoV-OC43 and HCoV-229E. The QIAamp micro DNA kit was used to extract genomic DNA from the cultured CD4+ T cells.

The library was produced with the immunoSEQ multiplex PCR assay. DNA from the cultured and isolated CD4+ T cells underwent TCR beta CDR3 sequencing. As for the original processing: Non-productive TCR sequences were removed and reads were trimmed to the CDR3 region, keeping CDR3s of at least 7 amino acids. The MANAFEST web app was used to identify antigen-specific clonotypes by comparing expansion in peptide wells with expansion in reference cultures. Positive clones required FDR<0.05 expansion versus reference and all other wells, odds ratio above 5, and frequency above 0.1% in two replicate wells. A clonotype was defined as cross-reactive if the clonotype was significantly expanded both in SARS-CoV-2 spike wells and in at least one common cold coronavirus spike condition. CDR3 similarity was assessed by Levenshtein distance using the stringdist R package, and unrooted trees were constructed with ape in R 3.6.1. TCRdb limited this immuneACCESS table to in-frame rearrangements with V and J called. A share of clones is missing; checked studies link under half to unresolved V genes, and the rest is unexplained. That table is the source of V, J and clone size, and D and trimming were worked out from the DNA. The sample profile shows 28,000 or so clones; 83% of them were found once. Under 1.5% of the sample belongs to the ten largest clones.

Details on this clone: Its recognized antigen is unknown. No much larger clone is present one base from it, and per-base qualities are unavailable.

Relative to germline, V is 6 bases shorter and J is 1 base shorter, with 15 bases between their ends. Looking up the germline V gene yields CDR1 KGHSH and CDR2 LQKENI. The cysteine opens and the phenylalanine closes a CDR3 of 15 amino acids. Kept here is only the CDR3 DNA, which spans 45 bases and is read in frame from base 1. The V and J segments used are TRBV18 and TRBJ1-2; TRBD1 might be the D gene, on 5 matching bases. This sample comprised CD4+ T cells from PBMCs cultured with HCoV-NL63 spike peptides, obtained after COVID-19 vaccination. The cell subset or site label, as the study defines it: HCoV-NL63 spike overlapping peptide pool stimulation. The clonotype comes from a human donor who received a COVID-19 vaccine. Some clones in this sample may be carry-over from other donors' samples. The nucleotide sequence is given as TGTGCCAGCTCTCTTACCGGGACTGGTAACTATGGCTACACCTTC. It encodes CASSLTGTGNYGYTF.